This T cell receptor (beta chain) was captured in a study of T cells in tumors after PD-1 blockade. Background on the study: Prior checkpoint blockade, systemic immunosuppressant use, or anti-cancer therapy within 4 weeks excluded patients. Patients received pembrolizumab 200 mg every 3 weeks or cemiplimab 350 mg every 2 weeks. During anti-PD-1 treatment, some patients continued daily vismodegib 150 mg.

Deletions cut 3 bases from V and 5 bases from J, with 9 bases between. The CDR3 spans 13 residues. Looked up from germline, CDR1 is SGHTA and CDR2 is FQGTGA. The assay was immunoSEQ multiplex PCR, and TCRdb's table has in-frame clones only and misses some. The table includes roughly 15,000 clones, about four fifths detected once. Sequences were derived from PBMCs, sampled after anti-PD-1 treatment. This chain joins TRBV7-3 and TRBJ2-3; D gene unclear. The sequence derives from a human donor with basal cell carcinoma. Here the CDR3 DNA reads TGTGCCAGCAGCTTCTTCAAGGGAGATACGCAGTATTTT. Residues: CASSFFKGDTQYF.